This T cell receptor beta chain was sequenced during a study of blood T cell repertoires in COVID-19. Only in-frame clones appear in the TCRdb table, and some are missing; sequencing was by immunoSEQ multiplex PCR. The sample has 180,000 or so clones, 70% to 85% seen once. V lost 2 bases and J 6 bases, leaving 11 bases between the germline ends. The length of the CDR3 is 13 residues. Per the germline V gene, CDR1 is SGHNT and CDR2 is YYREEE (reference sequence). The specimen was peripheral blood. The receptor's source is a woman over 75 with acute or convalescent COVID-19. V usage is TRBV5-4 and J usage is TRBJ1-2; D remains unclear. This CDR3 is CASSFPGRDGYTF. CDR3 nucleotides: TGTGCCAGCAGCTTTCCAGGAAGAGATGGCTACACCTTC.